What follows are 4 T cell receptor beta chains derived from one specimen sequenced in a study of T cells in localized non-small cell lung cancer. Produced via immunoSEQ multiplex PCR; TCRdb's table is partial and in-frame only. The sample records under 35,000 clones, approximately 90% being singletons. The material was peripheral blood, obtained before any cancer treatment. All receptors come from a female donor over 55 with stage I lung adenocarcinoma.

Here the CDR3 reads CASSRQEYGYTF. DNA for the CDR3: TGTGCCAGCAGTCGACAGGAGTATGGCTACACCTTC. The rearrangement joins TRBV28 to TRBJ1-2; tentative D call: TRBD1 (6 bases). This CDR3 is 12 amino acids long. CDR1 and CDR2 (germline): MDHEN, SYDVKM. Trimming left V 5 bases short and J 5 bases short, with 9 bases between.

The chain has TRBV5-1 and TRBJ2-1, with 11 bases that match TRBD2. Germline loops: CDR1 SGHRS, CDR2 YFSETQ. This CDR3 has 16 amino acids. Unmatched junction bases numbered 5, after V lost 0 bases and J lost 6 bases. The CDR3 loop is CASSLVILAGGNEQFF. In DNA, the CDR3 is TGCGCCAGCAGCTTGGTAATTCTAGCGGGAGGCAATGAGCAGTTCTTC.

This rearrangement joins TRBV13 to TRBJ1-1; D is unclear. Germline V gives CDR1 PRHDT, CDR2 FYEKMQ (reference sequence). The CDR3 loop spans 13 amino acids. Between the trimmed V and J ends, which lost 2 bases and 9 bases, there was a span of 13 bases. CDR3 in amino acids: CASSLPPAQQAFF. The CDR3 DNA is TGTGCCAGCAGCTTACCCCCCGCACAGCAAGCTTTCTTT.

This clone appeared a single time. The DNA for the CDR3 is TGTGCCAGCAGCCTCCAGGGTGCGACAGATACGCAGTATTTT. It yields the protein CASSLQGATDTQYF. The chain couples TRBV5-6 to TRBJ2-3; D perhaps matches TRBD1 (5 bases). Trimming left V 4 bases short and J 3 bases short, with 12 bases between. CDR1 is SGHDT and CDR2 is YYEEEE in the germline V gene. CDR3 length equals 14 residues.